This TCR delta chain was sequenced for a study of gamma-delta chains in newborns, infants, children. Overall study: Microbial exposure reportedly drives polyclonal innate γδ T cell expansion after birth.

With CATT, TCRdb re-called clones from the reads. Seen here are thousands of delta-chain clones, 46% observed once, and the top ten hold 10% to 13%. The V gene's germline CDR1 is TSWWSYY and CDR2 QGS. The CDR3 length is 19 residues. V lost 1 base, J lost 5 bases, and 14 bases stayed unmatched. The table lists this clone with a few counts. A clone one base away is much larger, so this may be a read error. The rearrangement joins TRDV1 to TRDJ1; TRDD3 agrees at 12 bases. Sequencing used blood, obtained at baseline. This TCR was recovered from a child who received the measles vaccine. The CDR3 spells CALGEPPFSDWGIQDKLIF. The CDR3 DNA reads as TGTGCTCTTGGGGAACCTCCCTTCAGTGACTGGGGGATACAAGATAAACTCATCTTT.